A selection of T cell receptor beta chains follows, all from one sample in a study of shared clonotypes between healthy human individuals. The data were produced by immunoSEQ multiplex PCR, yet TCRdb's version contains in-frame clones alone and is incomplete. The repertoire has roughly 1,600,000 clones, around 98.5% of them found once; the top ten carry over 0.3%. Sequenced: naive CD4+ T cells sorted from blood. These receptors originate from a man aged 30 to 39 in good health. Both conserved end residues are part of each CDR3.

J gene: TRBJ2-3; V gene: TRBV7-2; CDR3 protein: CASSEGLAGLPDTQYF
J gene: TRBJ2-7; V gene: TRBV14; CDR3 protein: CASSQDGYEQYF
J gene: TRBJ2-2; V gene: TRBV10-3; CDR3 protein: CAISPTSLNTGELFF
J gene: TRBJ2-5; V gene: TRBV7-2; CDR3 protein: CASSSQGSQETQYF
J gene: TRBJ2-3; V gene: TRBV15; CDR3 protein: CATSRDSADTQYF
J gene: TRBJ2-7; V gene: TRBV28; CDR3 protein: CASTSQGSYEQYF
J gene: TRBJ2-1; V gene: TRBV30; CDR3 protein: CAWSGPITGEQFF
J gene: TRBJ2-5; V gene: TRBV6-5; CDR3 protein: CASSRSGGGGETQYF
J gene: TRBJ2-3; V gene: TRBV18; CDR3 protein: CASSHRTGDTDTQYF
J gene: TRBJ2-7; V gene: TRBV7-9; CDR3 protein: CASSLEQGIRYF
J gene: TRBJ2-1; V gene: TRBV14; CDR3 protein: CASSQVGQGVIEQFF
J gene: TRBJ2-3; V gene: TRBV2; CDR3 protein: CASSELTGWDTQYF
J gene: TRBJ1-5; V gene: TRBV4-3; CDR3 protein: CASSQETGLGNQPQHF
J gene: TRBJ1-4; V gene: TRBV9; CDR3 protein: CASSVRGVRGEKLFF
J gene: TRBJ2-6; V gene: TRBV27; CDR3 protein: CASASGGSGANVLTF
J gene: TRBJ2-7; V gene: TRBV18; CDR3 protein: CASSPPGRGGEQYF
J gene: TRBJ1-5; V gene: TRBV2; CDR3 protein: CASSPLGQDVNQPQHF
J gene: TRBJ1-2; V gene: TRBV4-1; CDR3 protein: CASSLPGPKSGYTF